Following are 28 T cell receptor beta chains from one sample sequenced in a study of cytomegalovirus exposure and HLA in healthy donors. In the PCR, 60 Vbeta and 13 Jbeta primers were used. Libraries were prepared by immunoSEQ multiplex PCR; TCRdb keeps only in-frame clonotypes and omits some of them. The sample lists about 180,000 clones, about 82% seen once, with roughly 1.5% in the top ten. The sequencing input was PBMCs. Every receptor here comes from a young man in good health and CMV-seronegative.

This chain links TRBV28 with TRBJ2-7; perhaps TRBD2 as D (6 bases). Germline loops: CDR1 MDHEN, CDR2 SYDVKM. The V gene lost 4 bases and the J gene lost 6 bases, with 22 bases spanning the gap. This CDR3 has 16 amino acids. DNA for the CDR3: TGTGCCAGCAGTTCCCCCCGGGACTTAGCTGTCACCGAGCAGTACTTC. Translated, it gives CASSSPRDLAVTEQYF.

The J gene is TRBJ2-7, the V gene TRBV2; TRBD1 matches 8 bases. This CDR3 contains 16 residues. From germline, CDR1 is SNHLY and CDR2 FYNNEI. The V segment lost 2 bases and the J segment 1 base; nucleotides outside the gene matches: 7. CDR3 sequence: CASSELTGQGSYEQYF. CDR3 DNA sequence: TGTGCCAGCAGTGAATTAACTGGACAGGGTTCCTACGAGCAGTACTTC.

The gene calls are TRBV5-4 and TRBJ2-6, with D possibly matching TRBD1 (5 bases). The germline V gene encodes CDR1 SGHNT and CDR2 YYREEE (reference sequence). The germline V and J ends were trimmed by 5 bases and 9 bases, with 15 bases remaining between them. The CDR3 is 14 amino acids. The CDR3 loop reads CASRNLGQDNVLTF. DNA for the CDR3: TGTGCCAGCAGAAACCTAGGACAAGACAACGTCCTGACTTTC.

This sequence joins TRBV27 and TRBJ2-7, with TRBD2 as a possible D gene (7 bases). The CDR3 totals 11 residues. The V and J ends lost 7 bases and 6 bases respectively, with 10 bases between them. Germline V CDR1 and CDR2: MNHEY, SMNVEV (reference sequence). CDR3: CASNRGAEQYF. DNA for the CDR3: TGTGCCAGCAATCGGGGGGCCGAGCAGTACTTC.

The chain couples TRBV30 to TRBJ2-7, with 9 nucleotides matching TRBD2. V lost 3 bases, J lost 6 bases, and 15 bases stayed unmatched. The CDR3 consists of 16 residues. Germline V gene lookup returns CDR1 GTSNPN and CDR2 SVGIG (reference sequence). The DNA for the CDR3 is TGTGCCTGGAGGAAGAGAGGAGCGGGGGGCCGGGGCGAGCAGTACTTC. Amino acid sequence: CAWRKRGAGGRGEQYF. Full variable domain (outside the CDR3, taken from reference TRBV30 and TRBJ2-7): SQTIHQWPATLVQPVGSPLSLECTVEGTSNPNLYWYRQAAGRGLQLLFYSVGIGQISSEVPQNLSASRPQDRQFILSSKKLLLSDSGFYLCAWRKRGAGGRGEQYFGPGTRLTVT.

The genes are TRBV10-1 and TRBJ2-3; 8 nucleotides agree with TRBD2. There are 15 residues in the CDR3. Germline V CDR1 and CDR2: WNHNN, SYGVQD (reference sequence). V was clipped by 2 bases and J by 2 bases; unmatched bases: 3. The CDR3 reads CASSESGRTTDTQYF. CDR3 sequence (DNA): TGCGCCAGCAGTGAGAGCGGGAGAACCACAGATACGCAGTATTTT.

The rearrangement joins TRBV28 to TRBJ2-1, with TRBD2 identical over 7 bases. This CDR3 spans 16 amino acids. The germline V gene has CDR1 MDHEN and CDR2 SYDVKM. With 6 bases clipped from V and 5 bases from J, the junction kept 13 bases outside the gene matches. The CDR3 sequence: CASSPTAGGSHNEQFF. CDR3 DNA: TGTGCCAGCAGCCCCACCGCTGGCGGGAGTCACAATGAGCAGTTCTTC.

The chain employs TRBV5-6 and TRBJ2-7, with 8 bases fitting TRBD1. Germline-derived CDR1 and CDR2 are SGHDT and YYEEEE. The CDR3 covers 15 residues. V lost 3 bases to trimming and J lost 0 bases; unmatched junction nucleotides: 5. CDR3 bases: TGTGCCAGCAGCTACGGGACAGGTCACTCCTACGAGCAGTACTTC. Its translation is CASSYGTGHSYEQYF.

The chain recombines TRBV29-1 with TRBJ1-5; 10 bases line up with TRBD1. V trimming: 3 bases; J trimming: 2 bases; junction bases outside the gene matches: 7. The CDR3 is made up of 16 amino acids. Per the germline V gene, CDR1 is SQVTM and CDR2 is ANQGSEA. The CDR3 nucleotides read TGCAGCGTTGACGGACAGGGGGAGATGGGCAATCAGCCCCAGCATTTT. Translating gives CSVDGQGEMGNQPQHF.

The gene calls are TRBV19 and TRBJ1-4, with a possible D match to TRBD1 (6 bases). From germline, CDR1 is LNHDA and CDR2 SQIVND (reference sequence). V dropped 5 bases and J dropped 6 bases, with 16 bases sitting between them. This CDR3 region has 15 residues. CDR3 loop: CASSYGRRGYEKLFF. DNA of the CDR3: TGTGCCAGTAGTTATGGTCGCAGGGGATATGAAAAACTGTTTTTT.

This rearrangement joins TRBV7-9 to TRBJ1-5; 11 nucleotides align to TRBD1. The V gene end was trimmed by 3 bases and the J gene end by 6 bases; junction bases not matched to a gene: 4. The CDR3 is made up of 15 amino acids. The germline gives CDR1 SEHNR, CDR2 FQNEAQ (reference sequence). The DNA for the CDR3 is TGTGCCAGCAGCTTCGGACAGGGGGCGACTCAGCCCCAGCATTTT. This gives the protein CASSFGQGATQPQHF.

This sequence joins TRBV7-9 and TRBJ1-2; no firm D call. V was cut by 0 bases and J by 5 bases, with 4 bases left in between. Germline V lookup: CDR1 SEHNR, CDR2 FQNEAQ (reference sequence). The CDR3 runs 12 residues. The CDR3: CASSLARYGYTF. The CDR3 nucleotides are TGTGCCAGCAGCTTAGCCAGGTATGGCTACACCTTC.

DNA of the CDR3: TGTGCCAGCAGCCCGGGACAGGGGACGAACACTGAAGCTTTCTTT. This encodes CASSPGQGTNTEAFF. This chain connects TRBV9 to TRBJ1-1, with 10 bases lining up with TRBD1. Losses at the gene ends were 4 bases for V and 1 base for J; bases not matched to a gene: 4. The germline gives CDR1 SGDLS, CDR2 YYNGEE. This CDR3 comprises 15 residues.

The chain recombines TRBV9 with TRBJ2-7, with D tentatively TRBD2 (5 bases). Germline V gives CDR1 SGDLS, CDR2 YYNGEE. This CDR3 contains 14 residues. V was trimmed by 4 bases and J by 3 bases, leaving 14 bases between them. The CDR3 reads CASSKLGLSYEQYF. The CDR3 region has the DNA TGTGCCAGCAGCAAATTAGGACTGAGCTACGAGCAGTACTTC.

The chain joins TRBV28 to TRBJ1-1; D possibly corresponds to TRBD1 (6 bases). The V gene's germline CDR1 is MDHEN and CDR2 SYDVKM. This CDR3 is built from 16 residues. V shed 7 bases and J shed 1 base, with 19 bases lying between them. CDR3: CASNDGSGTRNTEAFF. CDR3 DNA sequence: TGTGCCAGCAACGACGGCTCCGGGACAAGGAACACTGAAGCTTTCTTT. The variable domain in full, with the rest retrieved from reference TRBV28 and TRBJ1-1, is DVKVTQSSRYLVKRTGEKVFLECVQDMDHENMFWYRQDPGLGLRLIYFSYDVKMKEKGDIPEGYSVSREKKERFSLILESASTNQTSMYLCASNDGSGTRNTEAFFGQGTRLTVV.

The chain links TRBV19 to TRBJ2-3, with 10 bases fitting TRBD1. The CDR3 is made up of 17 amino acids. The V gene end was trimmed by 7 bases and the J gene end by 6 bases; junction bases not matched to a gene: 16. Germline V gives CDR1 LNHDA, CDR2 SQIVND (reference sequence). The CDR3 coding sequence is TGTGCCAGTATCGGTAGGGACAGGGGACGGCGCGGGGATACGCAGTATTTT. Amino acids: CASIGRDRGRRGDTQYF.

This chain joins TRBV5-1 and TRBJ2-5; 8 nucleotides agree with TRBD1. Losses at the gene ends were 4 bases for V and 5 bases for J; bases not matched to a gene: 4. Germline CDR1 SGHRS, CDR2 YFSETQ. CDR3 length: 13 amino acids. DNA for the CDR3: TGCGCCAGCAGCGCGGGACAGGATGAGACCCAGTACTTC. This gives the protein CASSAGQDETQYF.

The V gene is TRBV2, the J gene TRBJ2-6; 10 bases line up with TRBD1. V gave up 10 bases and J gave up 4 bases; unmatched junction bases: 10. From germline, CDR1 is SNHLY and CDR2 FYNNEI. CDR3 length: 16 residues. CDR3 sequence (DNA): TGTGCCACGTCCCGGGACAGGGGATCCGGGGCCAACGTCCTGACTTTC. It translates to CATSRDRGSGANVLTF.

This clone came up a few times. This chain connects TRBV5-4 to TRBJ2-7, with 10 bases matching TRBD2. Unmatched junction bases numbered 16, after V lost 4 bases and J lost 6 bases. Per the germline V gene, CDR1 is SGHNT and CDR2 is YYREEE (reference sequence). The CDR3 has 17 amino acids. CDR3 region: CASSLGPDAAGGLEQYF. The CDR3 DNA is TGTGCCAGCAGCCTGGGTCCCGACGCAGCGGGAGGGCTCGAGCAGTACTTC.

In the case of this clone: Compared with germline, one end of the junction differs, possibly owing to a read error. The J gene is TRBJ2-3, the V gene TRBV28, with a possible D match to TRBD2 (7 bases). The germline gives CDR1 MDHEN, CDR2 SYDVKM. The CDR3 is made up of 15 amino acids. The CDR3 spells CASRKGGLGPDTQYF. The CDR3 nucleotides are TGTGCCAGCAGAAAGGGGGGGCTGGGGCCAGATACCCAGTATTTT.

The rearrangement links TRBV5-1 to TRBJ2-2; unclear D gene. Germline V CDR1 and CDR2: SGHRS, YFSETQ. The CDR3 is made up of 15 amino acids. With 0 bases removed from V and 4 bases from J, the gap between germline ends came to 10 bases. The CDR3 reads CASSLVGSSTGELFF. In DNA, the CDR3 is TGCGCCAGCAGCTTGGTAGGATCTAGCACCGGGGAGCTGTTTTTT.

The chain carries TRBV5-6 and TRBJ1-2; TRBD1 is a possible D gene (5 bases). CDR3 length: 15 residues. In germline, CDR1 is SGHDT, CDR2 YYEEEE. The V end was cut by 0 bases, the J end by 4 bases, with 13 bases between. This CDR3 reads CASSLVQADSYGYTF. The CDR3 DNA reads TGTGCCAGCAGCTTGGTACAGGCCGACTCCTATGGCTACACCTTC.

The chain joins TRBV6-1 to TRBJ2-1; 8 positions match TRBD2. V was clipped by 6 bases and J by 1 base; unmatched bases: 5. Per the germline V gene, CDR1 is MNHNS and CDR2 is SASEGT. This CDR3 contains 15 residues. CDR3 amino acids: CASRFTSGSYNEQFF. In nucleotides, the CDR3 is TGTGCCAGCAGGTTCACTAGCGGATCCTACAATGAGCAGTTCTTC.

Written as DNA, the CDR3 is TGTGCCATTGCGGTGGGCTCCTACGAGCAGTACTTC. It encodes CAIAVGSYEQYF. V usage is TRBV7-9 and J usage is TRBJ2-7; D is uncertain. V was cut by 10 bases and J by 0 bases, with 10 bases left in between. Germline CDR1 reads SEHNR; CDR2 reads FQNEAQ (reference sequence). This CDR3 contains 12 residues.

The chain joins TRBV7-2 to TRBJ2-4; weak D call: TRBD1 (6 bases). Trimming stripped 5 bases from V and 6 bases from J, with 14 bases between. The germline CDR1 and CDR2 sequences are SGHTA and FQGNSA. The CDR3 length is 14 residues. This CDR3 reads CASSHRQEANIQYF. Written as DNA, the CDR3 is TGTGCCAGCAGCCACCGACAGGAAGCAAACATTCAGTACTTC.

The genes are TRBV7-9 and TRBJ2-1; TRBD2 agrees at 9 bases. The CDR3 contains 15 residues. The V gene end was trimmed by 5 bases and the J gene end by 6 bases; junction bases not matched to a gene: 8. The germline gives CDR1 SEHNR, CDR2 FQNEAQ (reference sequence). CDR3 sequence (DNA): TGTGCCAGCAGCCCCGGGCTAGCGGGGATCAATGAGCAGTTCTTC. It yields the protein CASSPGLAGINEQFF.

The gene calls are TRBV27 and TRBJ2-7, with TRBD1 matching over 8 bases. Germline V gene data show CDR1 as MNHEY and CDR2 as SMNVEV (reference sequence). This CDR3 region has 14 residues. The trim removed 3 bases at V and 6 bases at J, leaving 7 bases unmatched. CDR3 sequence reads: CASSFCGQGCEQYF. The CDR3 DNA sequence: TGTGCCAGCAGTTTCTGTGGACAGGGTTGCGAGCAGTACTTC.

This chain's CDR3 is CASSLGVASYEQYF. The CDR3, as DNA: TGCGCCAGCAGCTTGGGTGTGGCCTCCTACGAGCAGTACTTC. This chain joins TRBV5-1 and TRBJ2-7; D gene ambiguous. CDR1 SGHRS and CDR2 YFSETQ come from the germline V gene. Between the trimmed V and J ends, which lost 0 bases and 0 bases, there was a span of 7 bases. The CDR3 spans 14 residues.